Shown below are 20 T cell receptor beta chains from a single sample sequenced in a study of T cells in Graves' hyperthyroidism and ophthalmopathy. Using RNA transcripts as the source, TCR beta CDR3 regions were amplified. HTBI primers were used for first-round RT-PCR of the TCR CDR3. TCRdb fed the multiplex PCR reads into MiXCR, producing one record per CDR3 protein. This sample has 360,000 or so distinct CDR3 sequences, with approximately 16% found just once. Material: blood. These receptors were collected from a woman in her sixties or seventies with Graves' ophthalmopathy.

This clonotype showed up many times. This chain links TRBV5-1 with TRBJ2-7; 13 nucleotides line up with TRBD2. With 9 bases clipped from V and 0 bases from J, the junction kept 3 bases outside the gene matches. The V gene's germline CDR1 is SGHRS and CDR2 YFSETQ. The CDR3 contains 14 residues. CDR3: CATRTSGSSYEQYF. The CDR3, as DNA: TGCGCCACCAGGACTAGCGGGAGCTCCTACGAGCAGTACTTC.

The chain has TRBV20-1 and TRBJ2-5; TRBD1 matches 8 bases. The length of the CDR3 is 15 residues. Germline CDR1 is DFQATT and CDR2 is SNEGSKA (reference sequence). Germline trimming cut 3 bases from V and 5 bases from J; bases unmatched to any gene: 11. This CDR3 is CSASWINRGIETQYF. The DNA of the CDR3 is TGCAGTGCTAGTTGGATCAACAGGGGGATCGAGACCCAGTACTTC.

This clonotype showed up many times. The gene calls are TRBV29-1 and TRBJ2-3, with 7 bases identical to TRBD1. With 6 bases clipped from V and 0 bases from J, the junction kept 15 bases outside the gene matches. Germline loops: CDR1 SQVTM, CDR2 ANQGSEA. The CDR3 extends over 17 amino acids. The CDR3 sequence is CSVDPGTVLISTDTQYF. CDR3 sequence (DNA): TGCAGCGTAGACCCCGGGACAGTATTAATTAGCACAGATACGCAGTATTTT.

At least ten counts were recorded for this clonotype. One junction end does not reproduce the germline sequence, and a read error may be involved. The chain carries TRBV12-3 or TRBV12-4 and TRBJ2-1; 8 bases fit TRBD1. CDR3 size: 15 residues. The CDR3 DNA sequence: TGTGCCAGCAGCTTAGGACAGGGTACGAACAATGAGCAGTTCTTC. Protein sequence: CASSLGQGTNNEQFF.

The chain couples TRBV7-3 to TRBJ2-5, with D uncertain. Germline assignment: CDR1 SGHTA and CDR2 FQGTGA. This CDR3 is 13 amino acids long. Trimming took 4 bases from V and 2 from J, leaving 8 bases between them. CDR3 residues: CASSSDGQETQYF. CDR3 bases: TGTGCCAGCAGCTCGGACGGACAAGAGACCCAGTACTTC.

The gene calls are TRBV24-1 and TRBJ2-1; 11 positions agree with TRBD2. V gave up 3 bases and J gave up 5 bases; unmatched junction bases: 8. CDR1 and CDR2 from the germline V gene are KGHDR and SFDVKD. CDR3 length: 17 amino acids. In DNA form, the CDR3 reads TGTGCCACCAGTGATCCCCCCCGTAGCGGGAGGGACAATGAGCAGTTCTTC. This encodes CATSDPPRSGRDNEQFF.

The chain combines TRBV18 with TRBJ2-1; 11 bases agree with TRBD2. The V and J ends lost 5 bases and 1 base, in that order; junction bases with no gene match: 4. CDR3 size: 16 residues. CDR1 is KGHSH and CDR2 is LQKENI in the germline V gene. The CDR3 sequence is CASSAGTSGSYNEQFF. CDR3 DNA: TGTGCCAGCTCAGCCGGGACTAGCGGTTCCTACAATGAGCAGTTCTTC.

This clonotype was seen once. This sequence may be a read error, since a much larger clone differs from it by one base. The chain has TRBV20-1 and TRBJ2-1, with TRBD2 identical over 9 bases. This CDR3 has 15 amino acids. CDR1 is DFQATT, CDR2 SNEGSKA, per germline (reference sequence). The CDR3 DNA is TGCAGTGCTAGAGGGGGAGTAGCGGGGGCCGGAGAGCATTTCTTC. Encoded protein: CSARGGVAGAGEHFF.

Concerning this clonotype: A read error is possible here, since a much larger clone lies one base away. This chain links TRBV5-1 with TRBJ1-2, with 9 bases identical to TRBD1. Germline CDR1 SGHRS, CDR2 YFSETQ. The CDR3 runs 17 residues. In DNA form, the CDR3 reads TGCACCAGCAGCTTGACCGGGACAGGGAATCAAGGCTATGGCTACACCTTC. Translating it yields CTSSLTGTGNQGYGYTF.

This clonotype was observed at least ten times. The chain carries TRBV24-1 and TRBJ2-1; 12 bases fit TRBD2. CDR3 length: 21 amino acids. Looked up from germline, CDR1 is KGHDR and CDR2 is SFDVKD. The J segment lost 5 bases and the V segment lost 3 bases, leaving 19 bases of the junction unmatched. The CDR3 region is CATSDVAGGLAGGPGNNEQFF. The CDR3 DNA is TGTGCCACCAGTGATGTAGCCGGCGGGCTAGCGGGAGGGCCAGGTAACAATGAGCAGTTCTTC.

This clonotype was observed many times. This chain connects TRBV2 to TRBJ2-7, with TRBD2 identical over 7 bases. The V segment lost 7 bases and the J segment 2 bases; nucleotides outside the gene matches: 8. The CDR3 totals 14 residues. Germline lookup yields CDR1 SNHLY and CDR2 FYNNEI. CDR3 in amino acids: CASTGGGSTYEQYF. The CDR3 region has the DNA TGTGCCAGCACTGGAGGCGGGAGTACCTACGAGCAGTACTTC.

On this clonotype itself: A much bigger clone sits one base away, suggesting this may be a read error. The J gene is TRBJ2-7, the V gene TRBV6-1; tentative D call: TRBD2 (6 bases). In germline, CDR1 is MNHNS, CDR2 SASEGT. This CDR3 is 15 amino acids long. Trimming pared 8 bases from V and 2 bases from J, leaving 19 bases between. The CDR3 sequence is CASEAPGRETYEQYF. The CDR3 nucleotides are TGTGCCAGCGAGGCCCCGGGACGGGAGACCTACGAGCAGTACTTC.

In this sample, this clonotype turned up many times. The genes are TRBV27 and TRBJ2-5; a possible D gene is TRBD1 (6 bases). Germline assignment: CDR1 MNHEY and CDR2 SMNVEV (reference sequence). This CDR3 is 14 amino acids long. V was clipped by 5 bases and J by 5 bases, with 15 bases between them. CDR3 sequence: CASSPLVGAETQYF. The CDR3 DNA reads TGTGCCAGCAGTCCGCTTGTGGGGGCGGAGACCCAGTACTTC.

The table lists this clonotype with many counts. The rearrangement uses TRBV3-1 and TRBJ2-3, with no clear D. Trimming removed 4 bases at V and 9 bases at J, with 8 bases between. Germline V lookup: CDR1 LGHDT, CDR2 YNNKEL (reference sequence). The CDR3 spans 11 residues. The chain's CDR3 is CASSRTSTQYF. Written as DNA, the CDR3 is TGTGCCAGCAGCCGGACGAGCACGCAGTATTTT.

This clonotype occurred a few times. V usage is TRBV12-3 or TRBV12-4 and J usage is TRBJ2-7, with D perhaps TRBD2 (5 bases). V lost 4 bases and J 0 bases, leaving 16 bases between the germline ends. This CDR3 has 16 amino acids. The CDR3 protein is CASSSPFGKSSYEQYF. The CDR3 nucleotides are TGTGCCAGCAGTTCTCCTTTCGGGAAGAGCTCCTACGAGCAGTACTTC.

This clonotype was seen ten or more times. The chain combines TRBV20-1 with TRBJ2-5; the D is unclear. CDR1 and CDR2 (germline): DFQATT, SNEGSKA (reference sequence). Trimming removed 0 bases from V and 4 bases from J, with 12 bases in between. The CDR3 runs to 14 residues. CDR3 region: CSARDLGGRETQYF. CDR3 in DNA: TGCAGTGCTAGAGATCTGGGCGGTCGAGAGACCCAGTACTTC.

In DNA, the CDR3 is TGTGCCAGCAGCTTATATTCGGGAGTTGGGAATGAGCAGTTCTTC. Translating gives CASSLYSGVGNEQFF. J is TRBJ2-1 and V is TRBV7-6, with D perhaps matching TRBD2 (6 bases). The CDR3 is made up of 15 amino acids. Germline assignment: CDR1 SGHVS and CDR2 FNYEAQ. The V end was cut by 2 bases, the J end by 7 bases, with 15 bases between.

This clonotype has ten or more counts. The chain combines TRBV2 with TRBJ2-7; D gene unclear. Per the germline V gene, CDR1 is SNHLY and CDR2 is FYNNEI. This CDR3 is 12 amino acids long. The V end lost 7 bases, the J end lost 0 bases, and 7 bases lay between the germline ends. The CDR3 DNA follows: TGTGCCAGCACCTACAGCTCCTACGAGCAGTACTTC. Its protein is CASTYSSYEQYF.

In this sample, this clonotype turned up many times. This rearrangement joins TRBV5-1 to TRBJ2-2, with 7 bases identical to TRBD1. Trimming at V came to 4 bases and at J to 2 bases, leaving 5 bases not matched to a gene. The CDR3 is 15 residues long. CDR1 is SGHRS and CDR2 is YFSETQ in the germline V gene. The CDR3 DNA reads TGCGCCAGCAGCGATGACAGGGCCAACACCGGGGAGCTGTTTTTT. Amino acid sequence: CASSDDRANTGELFF.

The chain has TRBV2 and TRBJ1-5; D gene unclear. V was cut by 8 bases and J by 7 bases, with 15 bases left in between. Germline values: CDR1 SNHLY, CDR2 FYNNEI. The CDR3 totals 13 residues. The CDR3 DNA follows: TGTGCCAGCCAGGCGGCCCTGGGACAGCCCCAGCATTTT. Its protein is CASQAALGQPQHF.